Below, 28 T cell receptor beta chains from the same sample are listed, as sequenced in a study of T cells after yellow fever vaccination. TCRdb independently ran MiXCR on the 5' RACE reads; one entry per CDR3 protein. The sample yields about 350,000 distinct CDR3 sequences, about 4% seen once. The sample was PBMCs, taken 5 days after the yellow fever booster vaccination. These receptors originate from a man younger than 35 who received the YFV17D yellow fever vaccine.

This clonotype was seen at least ten times. The chain uses TRBV4-1 and TRBJ2-7; 9 nucleotides agree with TRBD1. The CDR3 runs to 15 residues. Germline CDR1 MGHRA, CDR2 YSYEKL. With V trimmed by 2 bases and J by 1 base, 3 bases remained unmatched. CDR3 loop: CASSQTGQGSYEQYF. The CDR3 bases are TGCGCCAGCAGCCAAACGGGACAGGGATCCTACGAGCAGTACTTC.

Ten or more counts support this clonotype. The chain is built from TRBV29-1 and TRBJ1-5; possibly TRBD1 for D (6 bases). Between the trimmed V and J ends, which lost 6 bases and 3 bases, there was a span of 12 bases. The germline gives CDR1 SQVTM, CDR2 ANQGSEA. The CDR3 consists of 13 residues. CDR3 bases: TGCAGCGTCGCTTGGACAGACAATCAGCCCCAGCATTTT. Translating it yields CSVAWTDNQPQHF.

This clonotype was observed a few times. V is TRBV3-1 and J is TRBJ2-3, with TRBD2 as a possible D gene (6 bases). V lost 4 bases and J lost 2, with 13 bases in between. Germline CDR1 and CDR2: LGHDT and YNNKEL (reference sequence). The CDR3 is 15 amino acids. DNA for the CDR3: TGTGCCAGCAGCCGATCGACTAGGACCACAGATACGCAGTATTTT. The encoded protein is CASSRSTRTTDTQYF.

There are a few counts of this clonotype. The chain joins TRBV15 to TRBJ2-3; 10 nucleotides agree with TRBD2. There are 16 residues in the CDR3. With 3 bases clipped from V and 4 bases from J, the junction kept 7 bases outside the gene matches. The germline gives CDR1 LNHNV, CDR2 YYDKDF (reference sequence). The CDR3 DNA follows: TGTGCCACCAGCAGGGGCAGCGGGGGGGCCCCAGATACGCAGTATTTT. Translated, it gives CATSRGSGGAPDTQYF. Filled out from reference TRBV15 and TRBJ2-3, the complete variable domain reads DAMVIQNPRYQVTQFGKPVTLSCSQTLNHNVMYWYQQKSSQAPKLLFHYYDKDFNNEADTPDNFQSRRPNTSFCFLDIRSPGLGDTAMYLCATSRGSGGAPDTQYFGPGTRLTVL.

There are many counts of this clonotype. The gene calls are TRBV6-2 or TRBV6-3 and TRBJ2-6; possible D gene TRBD1, 5 bases. The CDR3 covers 14 residues. Trimming took 4 bases from V and 4 from J, leaving 8 bases between them. The germline gives CDR1 MNHEY, CDR2 SVGEGT. The CDR3 sequence is CASSSGSGANVLTF. The CDR3 DNA sequence: TGTGCCAGCAGTTCAGGGTCCGGGGCCAACGTCCTGACTTTC.

Only a few counts were recorded for this clonotype. V gene TRBV6-6 combines with J gene TRBJ1-6, with D possibly being TRBD1 (6 bases). The ends were cut back, 0 bases at V and 7 bases at J, with 25 bases in the middle. The CDR3 sequence is 20 residues long. The germline gives CDR1 MNHNY, CDR2 SVGAGI (reference sequence). The CDR3 sequence: CASSYSFPDSKDDGNSPLHF. The CDR3 nucleotides read TGTGCCAGCAGTTACTCATTCCCGGACAGCAAGGACGACGGGAATTCACCCCTCCACTTT.

As for this clonotype: A read error may account for a junction end that differs from germline. CDR3 region: CASSDRGTETQYF. Here the CDR3 DNA reads TGTGCTAGCAGCGACAGGGGAACCGAGACCCAGTACTTC. The rearrangement uses TRBV7-7 and TRBJ2-5; TRBD1 aligns across 8 bases. The CDR3 sequence is 13 residues long. Germline assignment: CDR1 SSHAT and CDR2 FNYEAQ (reference sequence).

The genes are TRBV29-1 and TRBJ1-5; D remains ambiguous. Germline V gives CDR1 SQVTM, CDR2 ANQGSEA. Trimming pared 4 bases from V and 0 bases from J, leaving 10 bases between. The CDR3 totals 14 residues. Written as DNA, the CDR3 is TGCAGCGTTGCGGACGGATATAGCAATCAGCCCCAGCATTTT. Residues: CSVADGYSNQPQHF. Complete variable domain (other parts from reference TRBV29-1 and TRBJ1-5): SAVISQKPSRDICQRGTSLTIQCQVDSQVTMMFWYRQQPGQSLTLIATANQGSEATYESGFVIDKFPISRPNLTFSTLTVSNMSPEDSSIYLCSVADGYSNQPQHFGDGTRLSIL.

J is TRBJ1-5 and V is TRBV5-3; 9 bases match TRBD1. TRBV5-3 qualifies as an ORF whose function is uncertain. The trim removed 5 bases at V and 5 bases at J, leaving 5 bases unmatched. The CDR3 loop spans 14 amino acids. CDR3 DNA: TGTGCCAGAAGTCGGGACAGGGAGGATCAGCCCCAGCATTTT. Protein: CARSRDREDQPQHF.

This clonotype was seen only a few times. V and J are TRBV10-3 and TRBJ1-1, with D possibly being TRBD1 (5 bases). From germline, CDR1 is ENHRY and CDR2 SYGVKD. Trimming cost V 11 bases and J 1 base, with 11 bases left between them. The CDR3 length is 12 residues. CDR3 sequence reads: CAAAGRNTEAFF. In DNA form, the CDR3 reads TGTGCCGCCGCAGGGAGGAACACTGAAGCTTTCTTT.

In its sample, this clonotype is medium-sized. V gene TRBV7-2 combines with J gene TRBJ1-1, with TRBD1 matching over 7 bases. Germline lookup yields CDR1 SGHTA and CDR2 FQGNSA. The ends lost 6 bases at V and 2 bases at J; junction bases unmatched: 6. This CDR3 spans 14 amino acids. CDR3 DNA sequence: TGTGCCAGCAGTCTCAGACAGGGAAACACTGAAGCTTTCTTT. It translates to CASSLRQGNTEAFF.

This clonotype occurred many times. The gene calls are TRBV7-7 and TRBJ2-5; D remains unclear. Deletions cut 5 bases from V and 4 bases from J, with 17 bases between. This CDR3 comprises 15 residues. Germline V CDR1 and CDR2: SSHAT, FNYEAQ (reference sequence). This CDR3 is CASSRYFEGRETQYF. CDR3 DNA: TGTGCCAGCAGCCGATATTTTGAAGGGCGAGAGACCCAGTACTTC.

The chain is built from TRBV30 and TRBJ2-7; no reliable D call. The CDR3 loop spans 12 amino acids. Germline values: CDR1 GTSNPN, CDR2 SVGIG (reference sequence). Trimming took 0 bases from V and 2 from J, leaving 5 bases between them. The CDR3 region has the DNA TGTGCCTGGAGTGTACAGACCTACGAGCAGTACTTC. It is translated as CAWSVQTYEQYF.

The V and J genes are TRBV7-2 and TRBJ2-3; TRBD2 agrees at 14 bases. J lost 1 base, V lost 5 bases, and 5 bases had no gene match. Germline assignment: CDR1 SGHTA and CDR2 FQGNSA. The CDR3 loop spans 17 amino acids. In DNA form, the CDR3 reads TGTGCCAGCAGCACCCGGACTAGCGGGGGGCGCACAGATACGCAGTATTTT. This sequence encodes CASSTRTSGGRTDTQYF.

This clonotype was observed a few times. The CDR3 is CASAPGSQGTEAFF. The CDR3 DNA reads TGTGCCAGCGCCCCGGGTTCCCAAGGCACTGAAGCTTTCTTT. The chain carries TRBV5-4 and TRBJ1-1, with D unclear. CDR3 length: 14 amino acids. With 7 bases removed from V and 4 bases from J, the gap between germline ends came to 17 bases. The germline gives CDR1 SGHNT, CDR2 YYREEE (reference sequence).

The DNA for the CDR3 is TGTGCCAGCAGCATCCGGGACAGAGCCGTTTCTCCCCTCTATGGCTACACCTTC. Its protein product is CASSIRDRAVSPLYGYTF. The V and J genes are TRBV5-5 and TRBJ1-2; 7 bases line up with TRBD1. V dropped 4 bases and J dropped 4; count of bases not matched to a gene: 19. The CDR3 runs 18 residues. Germline CDR1 SGHKS, CDR2 YYEKEE (reference sequence).

In this sample, this clonotype turned up many times. The chain joins TRBV5-4 to TRBJ2-3; perhaps TRBD1 as D (5 bases). The CDR3 is 13 amino acids. V was trimmed by 2 bases and J by 3 bases, leaving 7 bases between them. Germline V gene data show CDR1 as SGHNT and CDR2 as YYREEE (reference sequence). The CDR3 is CASSFQGTDTQYF. DNA of the CDR3: TGTGCCAGCAGCTTCCAGGGAACAGATACGCAGTATTTT.

In this sample, this clonotype turned up a few times. This chain links TRBV4-2 with TRBJ2-7; 10 bases map to TRBD1. In germline, CDR1 is LGHNA, CDR2 YNFKEQ. Trimming at V came to 1 base and at J to 7 bases, leaving 13 bases not matched to a gene. The CDR3 loop spans 17 amino acids. For the CDR3, the DNA is TGTGCCAGCAGCCAAGCCCGAGTCGGGACAGGGGATCGAGAGCAGTACTTC. It specifies CASSQARVGTGDREQYF.

This clonotype appeared a few times. V is TRBV5-1 and J is TRBJ1-5; unclear D gene. Trimming left V 0 bases short and J 7 bases short, with 14 bases between. This CDR3 contains 15 residues. Looked up from germline, CDR1 is SGHRS and CDR2 is YFSETQ. In nucleotides, the CDR3 is TGCGCCAGCAGCTTGGGTGATGCCTGGGGACAGCCCCAGCATTTT. Translated, it gives CASSLGDAWGQPQHF.

This clonotype showed up just a few times. This chain uses TRBV4-1 with TRBJ2-5; D ambiguous. Trimming stripped 0 bases from V and 1 base from J, with 9 bases between. CDR3 length: 15 residues. Germline CDR1 and CDR2: MGHRA and YSYEKL. CDR3 sequence (DNA): TGCGCCAGCAGCCAAGATCCACAGCTCCAAGAGACCCAGTACTTC. Its translation is CASSQDPQLQETQYF.

This clonotype has a count of ten or more. The chain has TRBV15 and TRBJ2-5; D is unresolved. This CDR3 is 13 amino acids long. V dropped 2 bases and J dropped 2 bases, with 6 bases sitting between them. Germline V gene sequence: CDR1 LNHNV, CDR2 YYDKDF (reference sequence). CDR3 residues: CATSRPHQETQYF. CDR3 bases: TGTGCCACCAGCAGACCGCATCAAGAGACCCAGTACTTC.

At least ten counts were recorded for this clonotype. The CDR3 nucleotides read TGTGCCAGCAGCCAAACCGAGGGGGTTGGGCAGTACTTC. Protein product: CASSQTEGVGQYF. The chain recombines TRBV11-2 with TRBJ2-7; the D gene is possibly TRBD1 (6 bases). Trimming stripped 5 bases from V and 9 bases from J, with 17 bases between. Germline V CDR1 and CDR2: SGHAT, FQNNGV. The CDR3 is made up of 13 amino acids.

This clonotype has just a few counts. The V call is TRBV12-3 or TRBV12-4, the J call TRBJ2-5, with TRBD2 identical over 14 bases. The CDR3 contains 15 residues. Losses at the gene ends were 5 bases for V and 5 bases for J; bases not matched to a gene: 4. CDR3: CASSGTSGSWETQYF. The CDR3 bases are TGTGCCAGCAGTGGGACTAGCGGGAGTTGGGAGACCCAGTACTTC.

This clonotype has a count of ten or more. The gene calls are TRBV2 and TRBJ2-7; 7 bases map to TRBD1. After removal of 5 bases from V and 5 bases from J, the junction contained 3 bases not matched to a gene. The CDR3 extends over 12 amino acids. The V gene's germline CDR1 is SNHLY and CDR2 FYNNEI. The CDR3 coding sequence is TGTGCCAGCAGTTACAGGGGTGACGAGCAGTACTTC. This sequence encodes CASSYRGDEQYF.

Points on this clonotype: Germline is not matched at one junction end, which may reflect a read error. The chain employs TRBV6-5 and TRBJ2-6; D is perhaps TRBD2 (6 bases). Germline V gene data show CDR1 as MNHEY and CDR2 as SVGAGI. This CDR3 is 18 amino acids long. The DNA of the CDR3 is TGTGCCAGCAGTCTTCGGAGGAGGGCCAGCTCTGGGGCCAACGTCCTGATTTTC. Translated: CASSLRRRASSGANVLIF.

This clonotype has only a few counts. This chain links TRBV10-3 with TRBJ2-5; 7 bases fit TRBD1. Germline lookup yields CDR1 ENHRY and CDR2 SYGVKD. V lost 5 bases to trimming and J lost 5 bases; unmatched junction nucleotides: 11. The CDR3 runs 15 residues. The CDR3 is CAISTKGGGWETQYF. The DNA for the CDR3 is TGTGCCATCAGTACGAAAGGGGGCGGGTGGGAGACCCAGTACTTC.

This clonotype was detected only a few times. The rearrangement links TRBV2 to TRBJ2-3; the D call may be TRBD1 or TRBD2 (5 bases each). Germline V gene sequence: CDR1 SNHLY, CDR2 FYNNEI. This CDR3 has 14 residues. The V gene lost 2 bases and the J gene lost 9 bases, with 15 bases spanning the gap. The chain's CDR3 is CASSELTVGDTQYF. The CDR3 DNA reads as TGTGCCAGCAGTGAACTGACCGTAGGGGACACGCAGTATTTT.

V gene TRBV27 combines with J gene TRBJ2-3; 10 bases are a match to TRBD1. The CDR3 is made up of 15 amino acids. V lost 0 bases, J lost 7 bases, and 4 bases stayed unmatched. Germline CDR1 and CDR2: MNHEY and SMNVEV (reference sequence). The chain's CDR3 is CASSLSTGGENTQYF. The CDR3 bases are TGTGCCAGCAGTTTATCGACAGGGGGCGAGAATACGCAGTATTTT.